A single T cell receptor beta chain is shown here with its context. Its antigen is as yet unknown. Sequencing used immunoSEQ multiplex PCR; TCRdb keeps in-frame clones, though not all of them. In the table there are about 39,000 clones, roughly 86% of which are singletons. The V and J ends lost 4 bases and 1 base, in that order; junction bases with no gene match: 3. Germline CDR1 is SGHRS and CDR2 is YFSETQ. The CDR3 has 15 amino acids. Each patient relapsed following autologous stem cell transplantation, and prior brentuximab vedotin exposure differed. This sample is drawn from a study of PD-1 blockade in classical Hodgkin lymphoma. Overall study findings and caveats: It was CD4+ TCR diversity, not CD8+, that rose significantly by C4D1. Any patient who commenced nivolumab under 1 year after ASCT was excluded.

Sequencing was performed on peripheral blood mononuclear cells (PBMCs), taken at baseline. The rearrangement links TRBV5-1 to TRBJ2-2, with 8 bases that match TRBD2. The clonotype was recovered from a human donor with classical Hodgkin lymphoma. CDR3 loop: CASSPLAGNTGELFF. The CDR3 DNA is TGCGCCAGCAGCCCCCTAGCGGGGAACACCGGGGAGCTGTTTTTT.